This TCR beta chain was sequenced for a study of graft-versus-host responses after intestinal transplantation. Study as a whole: Recipients across the board were started on anti-thymocyte globulin induction, then kept on tacrolimus and steroids for around three years. Regarding the study as a whole: Detected in recipient marrow were GvH clones, some of which were first observed in ileum or blood.

The V end lost 2 bases, the J end lost 7 bases, and 6 bases lay between the germline ends. The CDR3 is 11 residues long. CDR1 is SGDLS and CDR2 is YYNGEE in the germline V gene. Generated by immunoSEQ multiplex PCR, the TCRdb table keeps only in-frame clones and is missing some. In the table there are roughly 120,000 clones, 90% to 95% of which are singletons. Concerning this clone itself: Its cognate antigen is unknown.

Sequenced material: unstimulated CD8+ T cells sorted from spleen or lymph node cells, taken before intestinal transplant. This chain connects TRBV9 to TRBJ1-1; D is ambiguous. This TCR was recovered from a human donor who received an intestinal transplant. CDR3 in amino acids: CASSVGGEAFF. The CDR3 nucleotides are TGTGCCAGCAGCGTGGGCGGTGAAGCTTTCTTT.